This T cell receptor (beta chain) is drawn from a study of radiotherapy plus CTLA-4 blockade in lung cancer. Overall study context: Disease control reached over 30%, with objective responses in under 20%.

Those patients who had chemo-refractory metastatic non-small-cell lung cancer were given focal radiation along with CTLA-4 blockade through ipilimumab. Regarding this clone: Its cognate antigen is unknown.

Some clones are missing from TCRdb's copy, which holds only in-frame ones; the method was immunoSEQ multiplex PCR. The sample holds about 120,000 clones; approximately 84% are singletons and the top ten take approximately 4.7%. Study outcomes and limitations: In blood, after radiotherapy plus ipilimumab, tumor-derived TCR clones expanded.

V lost 3 bases and J 13 bases, leaving 13 bases between the germline ends. Germline CDR1 GTSNPN, CDR2 SVGIG (reference sequence). This CDR3 is 11 amino acids long. The clonotype comes from a human donor with non-small cell lung cancer who had a partial response to radiotherapy plus ipilimumab. Specimen: peripheral blood, collected from a patient treated with radiotherapy plus ipilimumab. This chain uses TRBV30 with TRBJ2-1; D might be TRBD2 (5 bases). CDR3 residues: CAWRGAGSQFF. The DNA of the CDR3 is TGTGCCTGGAGGGGAGCCGGCAGTCAGTTCTTC.